Listed below are T cell receptor beta chains from one sample, sequenced in a study of neurological immune-mediated disorders. MiXCR was run by TCRdb on the 5' RACE reads, yielding one entry per CDR3 protein. The data show tens of thousands of distinct CDR3 sequences, 2.6% seen once. Material for sequencing was PBMCs. The receptor set was obtained from a woman aged 25 to 39 with multiple sclerosis. CDR3s include the opening cysteine and the closing phenylalanine or tryptophan. Each record gives: V gene, J gene, D gene, clone size, CDR3 protein, CDR3 DNA. The D gene is left open where the match is weak. Expanded clones are given a class, and other clones once, few, many or no size at all.

>TRBV12-3/TRBV12-4|TRBJ2-1|TRBD2|many
CASSPRLGLAGGENEQFF
TGTGCCAGCAGTCCCCGGTTGGGACTAGCGGGAGGGGAAAATGAGCAGTTCTTC
>TRBV18|TRBJ1-6|TRBD1|many
CASSPGQARGNSPLHF
TGTGCCAGCTCACCCGGACAGGCTCGGGGTAATTCACCCCTCCACTTT
>TRBV18|TRBJ1-1|.|few
CASSPGTDTEAFF
TGTGCCAGCTCACCAGGGACCGACACTGAAGCTTTCTTT
>TRBV24-1|TRBJ1-4|.|.
CATSDTSPTGNEKLFF
TGTGCCACCAGTGATACGTCTCCTACTGGGAATGAAAAACTGTTTTTT
>TRBV5-1|TRBJ2-3|TRBD2|many
CASSRTSDTDTQYF
TGCGCCAGCAGCCGGACTAGCGACACAGATACGCAGTATTTT
>TRBV10-3|TRBJ2-7|TRBD1|many
CAISAGTGLNEQYF
TGTGCCATCAGTGCCGGGACAGGGCTCAACGAGCAGTACTTC
>TRBV4-3|TRBJ2-7|TRBD1|many
CASSQEAGGYEQYF
TGCGCCAGCAGCCAAGAGGCAGGGGGATACGAGCAGTACTTC
>TRBV15|TRBJ1-5|.|many
CATSRDAQSNQPQHF
TGTGCCACCAGCAGAGATGCACAGAGCAATCAGCCCCAGCATTTT
>TRBV7-2|TRBJ2-1|.|many
CASSGFTGAENEQFF
TGTGCCAGCAGCGGATTTACCGGGGCAGAGAATGAGCAGTTCTTC
>TRBV7-2|TRBJ2-5|TRBD1|many
CASSRQGQETQYF
TGTGCCAGCAGCCGACAGGGCCAAGAGACCCAGTACTTC
>TRBV29-1|TRBJ2-7|.|many
CSVRTYEQYF
TGCAGCGTAAGGACCTACGAGCAGTACTTC
>TRBV20-1|TRBJ2-3|TRBD2|many
CSARDSGNTDTQYF
TGCAGTGCCCGGGATAGCGGGAACACAGATACGCAGTATTTT
>TRBV10-3|TRBJ1-1|.|many
CAISDGFSSFFF
TGTGCCATCAGTGATGGGTTTAGTTCTTTTTTCTTT
>TRBV29-1|TRBJ2-1|.|many
CSVDSSSSYNEQFF
TGCAGCGTGGATAGCAGTAGCTCCTACAATGAGCAGTTCTTC
>TRBV2|TRBJ1-1|.|many
CASSVRQTFTEAFF
TGTGCCAGCAGTGTGCGCCAAACCTTCACTGAAGCTTTCTTT
>TRBV20-1|TRBJ2-3|TRBD2|many
CSAALWPRTSGRVYTQYF
TGCAGTGCCGCCCTCTGGCCCCGGACTAGCGGGAGGGTTTATACGCAGTATTTT
>TRBV12-3/TRBV12-4|TRBJ2-1|TRBD1|many
CASSTAGTGVNEQFF
TGTGCCAGCAGTACGGCCGGGACAGGGGTCAATGAGCAGTTCTTC
>TRBV10-3|TRBJ2-2|.|.
CAISDEAGELFF
TGTGCCATCAGTGACGAAGCCGGGGAGCTGTTTTTT
>TRBV24-1|TRBJ2-1|.|many
CATSDSGYNEQFF
TGTGCCACCAGTGACAGCGGATACAATGAGCAGTTCTTC
>TRBV20-1|TRBJ1-1|.|many
CSARLLRLGNTEAFF
TGCAGTGCTAGACTGCTCCGGCTCGGGAACACTGAAGCTTTCTTT
>TRBV4-3|TRBJ2-3|TRBD1|many
CASSQFTGGGTDTQYF
TGCGCCAGCAGCCAATTTACAGGGGGAGGCACAGATACGCAGTATTTT
>TRBV18|TRBJ1-5|.|.
CASSPNAAASNQPHHF
TGTGCCAGCTCACCAAATGCGGCGGCAAGCAATCAGCCCCATCATTTT
>TRBV7-8|TRBJ1-2|.|many
CASSLGWGNGYTF
TGTGCCAGCAGCTTAGGGTGGGGGAACGGCTACACCTTC
>TRBV20-1|TRBJ1-4|.|many
CSARDGPGTGGFGELFF
TGCAGTGCTAGAGATGGTCCCGGGACCGGGGGCTTTGGAGAACTGTTTTTT
>TRBV6-1|TRBJ2-1|TRBD1|few
CASSEVGQGFFGVDEQFF
TGTGCCAGCAGTGAAGTTGGACAGGGTTTTTTTGGTGTAGATGAGCAGTTCTTC
>TRBV5-1|TRBJ1-2|.|many
CASSLDLSRGGYTF
TGCGCCAGCAGCTTGGATCTCTCACGCGGCGGCTACACCTTC
>TRBV30|TRBJ1-1|.|.
CACGNTEAFF
TGTGCCTGCGGAAACACTGAAGCTTTCTTT
>TRBV20-1|TRBJ2-1|TRBD1|many
CSARQGASYNEQFF
TGCAGTGCCCGACAGGGGGCGTCCTACAATGAGCAGTTCTTC
>TRBV28|TRBJ2-4|.|many
CASSLPQLAKNIQYF
TGTGCCAGCAGTCTTCCCCAGTTAGCCAAAAACATTCAGTACTTC
>TRBV24-1|TRBJ2-2|.|many
CATSDRWQGNTGELFF
TGTGCCACCAGTGACCGCTGGCAGGGGAACACCGGGGAGCTGTTTTTT
>TRBV5-5|TRBJ2-7|.|many
CASSLETAYEQYF
TGTGCCAGCAGCTTGGAAACAGCCTACGAGCAGTACTTC
>TRBV5-6|TRBJ2-1|TRBD2|many
CASTREGLYNEQFF
TGTGCCAGCACTCGGGAGGGCCTCTACAATGAGCAGTTCTTC
>TRBV9|TRBJ1-6|.|many
CASSPRQGGNSPLHF
TGTGCCAGCAGCCCAAGACAAGGCGGGAATTCACCCCTCCACTTT
>TRBV19|TRBJ2-7|TRBD1|many
CASGPQGRASEQYF
TGTGCCAGTGGCCCACAGGGGCGGGCCAGCGAGCAGTACTTC
>TRBV6-5|TRBJ1-2|TRBD1|many
CASTGANYGYTF
TGTGCCAGTACAGGGGCTAACTATGGCTACACCTTC
>TRBV20-1|TRBJ2-3|TRBD1|many
CSASRGTGGDTQYF
TGCAGTGCTAGTCGAGGGACAGGGGGGGATACGCAGTATTTT
>TRBV7-2|TRBJ2-3|.|many
CASSLDQGGRDTQYF
TGTGCCAGCAGCTTAGACCAGGGGGGCAGAGATACGCAGTATTTT
>TRBV20-1|TRBJ2-7|.|many
CSADFNSYEQYF
TGCAGTGCTGATTTTAACTCCTACGAGCAGTACTTC
>TRBV5-6|TRBJ2-7|TRBD2|.
CASRAGLAASYEQYF
TGTGCCAGCAGGGCGGGACTAGCGGCCTCCTACGAGCAGTACTTC